Each of the 24 T cell receptor beta chains below was sequenced from the same sample in a study of regulatory T cells in long-lasting Graves disease. Specified time point: newly diagnosed GD, antithyroid drugs for less than 3 months. After RNA was extracted from PBMCs, the TCR library was made from it. Assembly of TCR beta libraries relied on iRepertoire HTBI primers together with Arm-PCR of CDR3 regions. TCRdb independently ran MiXCR on the multiplex PCR reads; one entry per CDR3 protein. This table holds hundreds of thousands of distinct CDR3 sequences, about 15% found once. This sample also belongs to another study, concerning T cells in Graves' hyperthyroidism and ophthalmopathy.

The source material was peripheral blood mononuclear cells (PBMCs), sampled at new diagnosis, from a patient treated with antithyroid drugs. These receptors came from a woman aged 35-65 years with Graves disease.

In this sample, this clonotype turned up many times. This chain joins TRBV2 and TRBJ2-2; weak D call: TRBD1 (5 bases). This CDR3 contains 16 residues. The V end lost 2 bases, the J end lost 1 base, and 11 bases lay between the germline ends. Germline V lookup: CDR1 SNHLY, CDR2 FYNNEI. CDR3 loop: CASSEPDKGNTGELFF. CDR3 DNA sequence: TGTGCCAGCAGTGAACCGGACAAGGGGAACACCGGGGAGCTGTTTTTT. The whole variable domain, remainder taken from reference TRBV2 and TRBJ2-2, is EPEVTQTPSHQVTQMGQEVILRCVPISNHLYFYWYRQILGQKVEFLVSFYNNEISEKSEIFDDQFSVERPDGSNFTLKIRSTKLEDSAMYFCASSEPDKGNTGELFFGEGSRLTVL.

This clonotype was seen ten or more times. The J gene is TRBJ1-4, the V gene TRBV3-1; D might be TRBD1 (5 bases). The CDR3 is 15 amino acids. The germline CDR1 and CDR2 sequences are LGHDT and YNNKEL (reference sequence). V was cut by 4 bases and J by 5 bases, with 14 bases left in between. The CDR3 DNA reads TGTGCCAGCAGCCCCGGGACCTTTGCAAATGAAAAACTGTTTTTT. This gives the protein CASSPGTFANEKLFF.

This clonotype was seen repeatedly, ten times or more. The rearrangement links TRBV12-3 or TRBV12-4 to TRBJ1-1; a weak D match, TRBD1 (5 bases). CDR3 length: 14 amino acids. V lost 0 bases to trimming and J lost 4 bases, with 9 bases between them. CDR3 residues: CASSLAGRGTEAFF. Here the CDR3 DNA reads TGTGCCAGCAGTTTAGCGGGGCGAGGCACTGAAGCTTTCTTT.

The rearrangement links TRBV2 to TRBJ2-3; the D gene is possibly TRBD1 (5 bases). The CDR3 loop spans 16 amino acids. V gave up 3 bases and J gave up 0 bases, with 13 bases separating them. In germline, CDR1 is SNHLY, CDR2 FYNNEI. CDR3 sequence: CASSEDTLGSTDTQYF. CDR3 sequence (DNA): TGTGCCAGCAGTGAGGACACCTTAGGGAGCACAGATACGCAGTATTTT.

The chain links TRBV10-3 to TRBJ1-5, with no clear D. Trimming left V 0 bases short and J 0 bases short, with 3 bases between. Germline V CDR1 and CDR2: ENHRY, SYGVKD. CDR3 length: 14 amino acids. The CDR3 reads CAISESYSNQPQHF. CDR3 coding DNA: TGTGCCATCAGTGAGTCTTATAGCAATCAGCCCCAGCATTTT.

Comments on this clonotype: Just one base apart from a much larger clone, this may be a read error. V is TRBV5-1 and J is TRBJ2-7; 14 bases are a match to TRBD2. Germline trimming cut 4 bases from V and 6 bases from J; bases unmatched to any gene: 12. Germline loops: CDR1 SGHRS, CDR2 YFSETQ. The CDR3 is 17 amino acids. DNA for the CDR3: TGCGCCAGCAGCACCGGGACTAGCGGGGGATTCAGGGCCGAGCAGTACTTC. The encoded protein is CASSTGTSGGFRAEQYF.

This clonotype showed up many times. The V call is TRBV4-1, the J call TRBJ2-1, with 7 bases that match TRBD1. Germline CDR1 is MGHRA and CDR2 is YSYEKL. J was trimmed by 2 bases and V by 0 bases; bases with no gene match: 1. The CDR3 is 15 amino acids. The CDR3 is CASSQETGPYNEQFF. The CDR3 coding sequence is TGCGCCAGCAGCCAAGAGACAGGGCCCTACAATGAGCAGTTCTTC.

This clonotype was counted at least ten times. The chain has TRBV11-2 and TRBJ2-7, with D tentatively TRBD1 (5 bases). Germline-derived CDR1 and CDR2 are SGHAT and FQNNGV. With 6 bases removed from V and 1 base from J, the gap between germline ends came to 10 bases. CDR3 length: 13 amino acids. The CDR3 loop is CASSLGQSYEQYF. DNA of the CDR3: TGTGCCAGCAGTCTGGGGCAGTCCTACGAGCAGTACTTC.

This clonotype was observed at least ten times. The chain employs TRBV20-1 and TRBJ1-1; possible D gene TRBD1, 5 bases. From germline, CDR1 is DFQATT and CDR2 SNEGSKA (reference sequence). V was cut by 5 bases and J by 0 bases, with 13 bases left in between. The CDR3 spans 14 residues. In DNA, the CDR3 is TGCAGTGCTTTGGGAGGGGCCTTGAACACTGAAGCTTTCTTT. Protein: CSALGGALNTEAFF.

There are many counts of this clonotype. V and J are TRBV12-3 or TRBV12-4 and TRBJ1-2; D gene unclear. V lost 6 bases, J lost 4 bases, and 18 bases lay in between. The CDR3 runs to 15 residues. CDR3 in DNA: TGTGCCAGCAGCCACACCAGAGCTTACGCCTATGGCTACACCTTC. Its translation: CASSHTRAYAYGYTF.

This clonotype was picked up many times. The J gene is TRBJ1-6, the V gene TRBV27, with 8 positions matching TRBD1. Germline-derived CDR1 and CDR2 are MNHEY and SMNVEV (reference sequence). V dropped 7 bases and J dropped 10; count of bases not matched to a gene: 12. The CDR3 is 15 amino acids. As DNA, the CDR3 is TGTGCCAGCACCCAGGCAGGACAGGGTAGATCACCCCTCCACTTT. It yields the protein CASTQAGQGRSPLHF.

This clonotype appeared many times. CDR3 region: CASSLRFNEQFF. The CDR3 coding sequence is TGTGCCAGCAGCCTAAGGTTCAATGAGCAGTTCTTC. The chain recombines TRBV7-8 with TRBJ2-1, with unresolved D. The V and J ends lost 5 bases and 6 bases respectively, with 8 bases between them. CDR1 is SGHVS and CDR2 is FQNEAQ in the germline V gene. CDR3 length: 12 residues. Drawing the rest from reference TRBV7-8 and TRBJ2-1, the complete variable domain is GAGVSQSPRYKVAKRGQDVALRCDPISGHVSLFWYQQALGQGPEFLTYFQNEAQLDKSGLPSDRFFAERPEGSVSTLKIQRTQQEDSAVYLCASSLRFNEQFFGPGTRLTVL.

This clonotype was detected only a few times. This sequence joins TRBV9 and TRBJ2-7; D could derive from TRBD1 or TRBD2 (5 bases each). CDR1 and CDR2 from the germline V gene are SGDLS and YYNGEE. CDR3 length: 14 amino acids. V lost 2 bases and J lost 0, with 9 bases in between. CDR3 sequence reads: CASSVGDGSYEQYF. The CDR3, as DNA: TGTGCCAGCAGCGTTGGGGACGGCTCCTACGAGCAGTACTTC. The full variable domain, rest sourced from reference TRBV9 and TRBJ2-7, is DSGVTQTPKHLITATGQRVTLRCSPRSGDLSVYWYQQSLDQGLQFLIQYYNGEERAKGNILERFSAQQFPDLHSELNLSSLELGDSALYFCASSVGDGSYEQYFGPGTRLTVT.

This clonotype was observed a handful of times. This chain links TRBV27 with TRBJ2-7; possible D gene TRBD1, 5 bases. The CDR3 sequence is 17 residues long. Deletions cut 3 bases from V and 2 bases from J, with 20 bases between. CDR1 MNHEY and CDR2 SMNVEV come from the germline V gene (reference sequence). The CDR3 nucleotides are TGTGCCAGCAGTTTCCCTCCACGTGAAGGGGTGACCTACGAGCAGTACTTC. Encoded protein: CASSFPPREGVTYEQYF.

In this sample, this clonotype turned up a few times. V is TRBV7-8 and J is TRBJ2-2; D is perhaps TRBD2 (5 bases). V gave up 0 bases and J gave up 3 bases, with 11 bases separating them. The CDR3 spans 16 residues. From germline, CDR1 is SGHVS and CDR2 FQNEAQ. CDR3 coding DNA: TGTGCCAGCAGCTTAGCGGCGGGCTCTTACACCGGGGAGCTGTTTTTT. It yields the protein CASSLAAGSYTGELFF. Full variable domain (remainder filled in from reference TRBV7-8 and TRBJ2-2): GAGVSQSPRYKVAKRGQDVALRCDPISGHVSLFWYQQALGQGPEFLTYFQNEAQLDKSGLPSDRFFAERPEGSVSTLKIQRTQQEDSAVYLCASSLAAGSYTGELFFGEGSRLTVL.

This clonotype was found a few times. The CDR3 nucleotides are TGCGCCAGCCGTGCCCAAACGAACACCGGGGAGCTGTTTTTT. It specifies CASRAQTNTGELFF. V gene TRBV5-1 combines with J gene TRBJ2-2, with unresolved D. The V end lost 7 bases, the J end lost 0 bases, and 10 bases lay between the germline ends. The length of the CDR3 is 14 residues. Germline CDR1 is SGHRS and CDR2 is YFSETQ.

The chain joins TRBV15 to TRBJ1-2; D unclear. Germline values: CDR1 LNHNV, CDR2 YYDKDF (reference sequence). Deletions cut 0 bases from V and 6 bases from J, with 8 bases between. The CDR3 consists of 13 residues. The CDR3 here is CATSRDYPNGYTF. CDR3 coding DNA: TGTGCCACCAGCAGAGATTACCCCAATGGCTACACCTTC. The variable domain in full, completed from reference TRBV15 and TRBJ1-2, reads DAMVIQNPRYQVTQFGKPVTLSCSQTLNHNVMYWYQQKSSQAPKLLFHYYDKDFNNEADTPDNFQSRRPNTSFCFLDIRSPGLGDTAMYLCATSRDYPNGYTFGSGTRLTVV.

The CDR3 coding sequence is TGCGCCAGCAGCCAGCCGGGACATGGTTACAATGAGCAGTTCTTC. It translates to CASSQPGHGYNEQFF. The chain couples TRBV4-1 to TRBJ2-1; possible D gene TRBD1, 6 bases. Germline assignment: CDR1 MGHRA and CDR2 YSYEKL. The CDR3 is 15 amino acids. V lost 3 bases, J lost 4 bases, and 13 bases lay in between.

The chain couples TRBV9 to TRBJ1-6; no clear D. Germline V CDR1 and CDR2: SGDLS, YYNGEE. V was clipped by 0 bases and J by 6 bases, with 10 bases between them. The CDR3 sequence is 15 residues long. CDR3 coding DNA: TGTGCCAGCAGCGTAGATGGAGACCTTAATTCACCCCTCCACTTT. Its protein product is CASSVDGDLNSPLHF.

This clonotype was recorded at least ten times. This chain uses TRBV2 with TRBJ2-5; D not resolved. Deletions cut 3 bases from V and 0 bases from J, with 8 bases between. The CDR3 has 14 residues. CDR1 and CDR2 from the germline V gene are SNHLY and FYNNEI. The CDR3 coding sequence is TGTGCCAGCAGTGAGCGAAAGTACCAAGAGACCCAGTACTTC. This sequence encodes CASSERKYQETQYF.

The table lists this clonotype with a few counts. V gene TRBV9 combines with J gene TRBJ1-2; D is undetermined. CDR1 and CDR2 from the germline V gene are SGDLS and YYNGEE. This CDR3 is 15 amino acids long. Trimming left V 1 base short and J 2 bases short, with 12 bases between. This CDR3 is CASSVWETTNYGYTF. CDR3 coding DNA: TGTGCCAGCAGCGTATGGGAGACAACAAACTATGGCTACACCTTC. The full variable domain, in which reference TRBV9 and TRBJ1-2 provide the parts outside the CDR3, is DSGVTQTPKHLITATGQRVTLRCSPRSGDLSVYWYQQSLDQGLQFLIQYYNGEERAKGNILERFSAQQFPDLHSELNLSSLELGDSALYFCASSVWETTNYGYTFGSGTRLTVV.

Ten or more counts support this clonotype. The rearrangement links TRBV28 to TRBJ1-6; D gene unclear. The CDR3 loop spans 12 amino acids. Germline loops: CDR1 MDHEN, CDR2 SYDVKM. Trimming shortened V by 4 bases and J by 8 bases, and 6 bases separated the two germline ends. CDR3 loop: CASSSRDSPLHF. DNA of the CDR3: TGTGCCAGCAGTTCGCGGGATTCACCCCTCCACTTT.

This clonotype was seen at least ten times. The genes are TRBV20-1 and TRBJ2-3; 10 positions match TRBD1. Looked up from germline, CDR1 is DFQATT and CDR2 is SNEGSKA (reference sequence). CDR3 length: 14 residues. V lost 5 bases and J lost 4; bases outside the gene matches: 6. CDR3 amino acids: CSARTGGFPDTQYF. CDR3 in DNA: TGCAGTGCTCGGACAGGGGGGTTCCCAGATACGCAGTATTTT.

This clonotype has ten or more counts. This chain links TRBV12-3 or TRBV12-4 with TRBJ2-7; D ambiguous. CDR3 size: 14 residues. V was shortened by 1 base and J by 2 bases, with 9 bases between the two germline ends. CDR3 residues: CASSLGVSPYEQYF. CDR3 in DNA: TGTGCCAGCAGTTTAGGGGTCAGCCCCTACGAGCAGTACTTC.